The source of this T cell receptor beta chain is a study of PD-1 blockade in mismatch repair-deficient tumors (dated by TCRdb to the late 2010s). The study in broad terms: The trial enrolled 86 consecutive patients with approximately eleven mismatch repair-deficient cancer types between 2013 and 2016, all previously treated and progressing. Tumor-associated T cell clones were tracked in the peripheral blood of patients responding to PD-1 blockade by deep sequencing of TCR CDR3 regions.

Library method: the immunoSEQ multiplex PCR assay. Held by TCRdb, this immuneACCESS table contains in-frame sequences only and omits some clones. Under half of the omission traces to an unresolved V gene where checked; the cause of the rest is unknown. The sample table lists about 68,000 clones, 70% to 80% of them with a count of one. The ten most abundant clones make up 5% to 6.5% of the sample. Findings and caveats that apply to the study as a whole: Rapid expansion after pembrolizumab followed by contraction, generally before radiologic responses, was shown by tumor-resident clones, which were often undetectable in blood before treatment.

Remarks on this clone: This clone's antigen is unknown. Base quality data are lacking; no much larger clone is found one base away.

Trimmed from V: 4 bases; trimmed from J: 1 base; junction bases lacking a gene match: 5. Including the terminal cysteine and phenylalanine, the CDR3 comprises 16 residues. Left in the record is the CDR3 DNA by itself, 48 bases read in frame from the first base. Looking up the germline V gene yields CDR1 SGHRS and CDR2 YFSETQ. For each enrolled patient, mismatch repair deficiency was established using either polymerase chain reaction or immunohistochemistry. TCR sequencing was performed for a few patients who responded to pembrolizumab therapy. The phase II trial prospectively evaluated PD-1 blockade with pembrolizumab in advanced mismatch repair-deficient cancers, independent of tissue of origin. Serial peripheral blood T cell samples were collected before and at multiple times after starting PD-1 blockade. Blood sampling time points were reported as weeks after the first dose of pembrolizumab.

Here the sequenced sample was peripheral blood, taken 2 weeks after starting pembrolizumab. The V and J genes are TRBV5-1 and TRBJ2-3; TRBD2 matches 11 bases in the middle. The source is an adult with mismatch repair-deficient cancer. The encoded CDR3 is CASSTGTSGGTDTQYF. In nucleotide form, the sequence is TGCGCCAGCAGCACCGGGACTAGCGGAGGCACAGATACGCAGTATTTT.